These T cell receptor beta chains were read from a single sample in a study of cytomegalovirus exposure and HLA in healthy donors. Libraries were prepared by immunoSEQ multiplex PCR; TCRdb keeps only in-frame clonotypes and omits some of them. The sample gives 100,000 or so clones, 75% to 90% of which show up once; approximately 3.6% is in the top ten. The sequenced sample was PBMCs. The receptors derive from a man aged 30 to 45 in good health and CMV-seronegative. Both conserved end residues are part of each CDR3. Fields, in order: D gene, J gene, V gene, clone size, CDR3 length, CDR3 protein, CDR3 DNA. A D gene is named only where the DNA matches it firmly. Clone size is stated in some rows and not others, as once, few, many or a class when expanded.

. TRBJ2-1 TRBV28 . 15 CASTYEGDHYNEQFF TGTGCCAGCACCTACGAGGGAGATCACTACAATGAGCAGTTCTTC
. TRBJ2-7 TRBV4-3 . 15 CASSQDGFGTYEQYF TGCGCCAGCAGCCAAGACGGGTTCGGGACCTACGAGCAGTACTTC
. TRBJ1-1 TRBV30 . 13 CAWSIRRGTEAFF TGTGCCTGGAGTATAAGAAGAGGGACTGAAGCTTTCTTT
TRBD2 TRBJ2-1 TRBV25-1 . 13 CASSDFRTSWQFF TGTGCCAGCAGTGACTTTAGGACTAGCTGGCAGTTCTTC
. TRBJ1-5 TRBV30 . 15 CAWSGRLSFNQPQHF TGTGCCTGGAGTGGGAGACTGTCGTTCAATCAGCCCCAGCATTTT
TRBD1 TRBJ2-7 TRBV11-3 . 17 CASSAGWGQDHSYEQYF TGTGCCAGCAGCGCCGGGTGGGGACAGGACCATTCCTACGAGCAGTACTTC
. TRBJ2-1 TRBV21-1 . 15 CARKKGGAAYNEQFF TGTGCCAGGAAAAAAGGGGGCGCAGCCTACAATGAGCAGTTCTTC
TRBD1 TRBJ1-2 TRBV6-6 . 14 CASSYGQGAAGYTF TGTGCCAGCAGTTACGGACAGGGGGCTGCTGGCTACACCTTC
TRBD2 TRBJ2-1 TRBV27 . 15 CASSPRLAGGNEQFF TGTGCCAGCAGTCCGCGACTAGCGGGGGGCAATGAGCAGTTCTTC
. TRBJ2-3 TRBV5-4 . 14 CASSLDYSTDTQYF TGTGCCAGCAGCTTGGACTATTCAACAGATACGCAGTATTTT
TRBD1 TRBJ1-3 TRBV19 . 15 CASGQGDLSGNTIYF TGTGCCAGCGGACAGGGCGATCTCTCTGGAAACACCATATATTTT
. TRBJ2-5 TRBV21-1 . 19 CASSKPPGLAGGIEETQYF TGTGCCAGCAGCAAACCCCCGGGACTAGCGGGAGGAATTGAAGAGACCCAGTACTTC
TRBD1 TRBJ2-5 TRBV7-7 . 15 CASSSGQLKVETQYF TGTGCTAGCAGCTCGGGACAGCTTAAAGTGGAGACCCAGTACTTC
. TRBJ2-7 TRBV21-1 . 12 CAVEGVKYEQYF TGTGCCGTAGAGGGGGTCAAATACGAGCAGTACTTC
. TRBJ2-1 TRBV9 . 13 CASSPSLLPEQFF TGTGCCAGCAGCCCGAGTCTACTTCCTGAGCAGTTCTTC
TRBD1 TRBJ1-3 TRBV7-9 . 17 CASSAGHGTGNGNTIYF TGTGCCAGCAGTGCGGGGCACGGGACAGGGAACGGAAACACCATATATTTT
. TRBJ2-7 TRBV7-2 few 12 CASSREEYEQYF TGTGCCAGCAGCCGTGAGGAGTACGAGCAGTACTTC
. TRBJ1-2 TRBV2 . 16 CASSESVSTGNYGYTF TGTGCCAGCAGTGAATCGGTCAGTACAGGGAACTATGGCTACACCTTC
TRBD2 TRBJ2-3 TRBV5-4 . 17 CASSSRLAGAYTDTQYF TGTGCCAGCAGCTCAAGACTAGCGGGAGCCTACACAGATACGCAGTATTTT
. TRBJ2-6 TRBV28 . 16 CASSLSRLSGANVLTF TGTGCCAGCAGTTTATCGAGATTATCTGGGGCCAACGTCCTGACTTTC
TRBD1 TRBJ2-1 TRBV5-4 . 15 CASSLVRTGSGEQFF TGTGCCAGCAGCTTGGTTCGGACAGGGTCCGGTGAGCAGTTCTTC
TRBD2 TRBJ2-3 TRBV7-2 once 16 CASSFRLAGEADTQYF TGTGCCAGCAGCTTCCGACTAGCGGGGGAAGCAGATACGCAGTATTTT
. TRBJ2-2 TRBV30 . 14 CAWRGGSNTGELFF TGTGCCTGGAGGGGGGGATCGAACACCGGGGAGCTGTTTTTT
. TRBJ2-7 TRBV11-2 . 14 CASSLQQGTYEQYF TGTGCCAGCAGCTTACAACAGGGCACCTACGAGCAGTACTTC
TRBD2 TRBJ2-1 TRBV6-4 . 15 CASSESSGGSGEQFF TGTGCCAGCAGTGAGTCTAGCGGGGGCTCCGGTGAGCAGTTCTTC
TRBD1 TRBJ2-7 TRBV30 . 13 CASGPGQIIEQYF TGTGCCTCCGGTCCGGGACAGATTATCGAGCAGTACTTC
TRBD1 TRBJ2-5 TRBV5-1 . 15 CASSPGTGEGETQYF TGCGCCAGCAGCCCAGGGACAGGGGAGGGAGAGACCCAGTACTTC
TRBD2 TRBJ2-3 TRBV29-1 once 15 CSVESGRETTDTQYF TGCAGCGTTGAGTCGGGGAGGGAAACCACAGATACGCAGTATTTT
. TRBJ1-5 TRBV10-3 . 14 CAISGGQSNQPQHF TGTGCCATCAGTGGAGGTCAGAGCAATCAGCCCCAGCATTTT
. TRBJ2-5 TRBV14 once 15 CASSQDRGHRETQYF TGTGCCAGCAGCCAAGACAGGGGACACCGAGAGACCCAGTACTTC
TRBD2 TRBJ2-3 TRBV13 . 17 CASSRGPVAGDTDTQYF TGTGCCAGCAGCCGCGGGCCGGTCGCGGGGGACACAGATACGCAGTATTTT
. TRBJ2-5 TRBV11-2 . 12 CASSLARETQYF TGTGCCAGCAGCTTAGCTAGAGAGACCCAGTACTTC
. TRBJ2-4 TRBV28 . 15 CASSFPQGGKNIQYF TGTGCCAGCAGTTTTCCTCAGGGTGGCAAAAACATTCAGTACTTC
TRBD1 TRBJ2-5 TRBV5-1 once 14 CASSSGQGKETQYF TGCGCCAGCAGCTCTGGACAGGGGAAGGAGACCCAGTACTTC
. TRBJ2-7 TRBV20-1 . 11 CSASDYYEQYF TGCAGTGCCTCGGACTACTACGAGCAGTACTTC
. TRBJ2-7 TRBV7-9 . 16 CASSLEGGAPTYEQYF TGTGCCAGCAGCTTAGAGGGGGGGGCCCCCACCTACGAGCAGTACTTC
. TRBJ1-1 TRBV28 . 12 CASSRRTGEAFF TGTGCCAGCAGTAGGAGGACGGGTGAAGCTTTCTTT
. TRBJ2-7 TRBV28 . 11 CAPRAIYEQYF TGTGCCCCCAGGGCGATCTACGAGCAGTACTTC
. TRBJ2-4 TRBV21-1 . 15 CASSMGQGPKNIQYF TGTGCCAGCAGCATGGGGCAGGGGCCTAAAAACATTCAGTACTTC
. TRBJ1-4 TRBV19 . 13 CASGGRINEKLFF TGTGCCAGTGGGGGCAGGATTAATGAAAAACTGTTTTTT
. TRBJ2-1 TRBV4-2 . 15 CASTKGGNSYNEQFF TGTGCCAGCACTAAGGGCGGGAACTCCTACAATGAGCAGTTCTTC
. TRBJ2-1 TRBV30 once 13 CAWSGTSYNEQFF TGTGCCTGGAGTGGGACTTCCTACAATGAGCAGTTCTTC
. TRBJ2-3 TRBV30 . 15 CAWKKEEPSTDTQYF TGTGCCTGGAAGAAGGAGGAACCTAGCACAGATACGCAGTATTTT